This T cell receptor beta chain was identified during a study of PD-L1 blockade in urothelial cancer. Study in general: Median T cell yield from blood was 120,000 to 150,000.

Assay used: immunoSEQ multiplex PCR; TCRdb lists only in-frame clones, some missing. Of approximately 70,000 clones listed, 84% were seen once; the top ten hold roughly 8.3%. CDR3 size: 16 residues. V shed 1 base, J shed 2 bases, and the junction held 2 bases outside the gene matches. Germline V gene data show CDR1 as SGHNT and CDR2 as YENEEA. Regarding time point: pretreatment peripheral blood. This clone was observed at least ten times. The specimen was PBMCs, collected around atezolizumab (anti-PD-L1) treatment. This clonotype originated in a woman aged 65 to 85 with urothelial cancer. The chain uses TRBV11-3 and TRBJ2-1; 10 bases align to TRBD1. This CDR3 reads CASSLGGQGTYNEQFF. The CDR3 DNA sequence: TGTGCCAGCAGCTTAGGGGGACAGGGGACCTACAATGAGCAGTTCTTC. The full variable domain, its missing parts supplied by reference TRBV11-3 and TRBJ2-1, is EAGVVQSPRYKIIEKKQPVAFWCNPISGHNTLYWYLQNLGQGPELLIRYENEEAVDDSQLPKDRFSAERLKGVDSTLKIQPAELGDSAVYLCASSLGGQGTYNEQFFGPGTRLTVL.